The 10 T cell receptor beta chains below were found in one sample sequenced in a study of T-cell reconstitution after alpha-beta-depleted transplantation in children. Unique molecular identifiers were used to barcode this TCRbeta library. MiXCR, applied by TCRdb to the PCR reads, yields one record per CDR3 protein. The sample consists of around 700,000 distinct CDR3 sequences, over 10% of them appearing once. The specimen was PBMCs, collected before TCRalphabeta/CD19-depleted stem cell transplant. These TCRs come from a girl aged 2 to 10 with congenital amegakaryocytic thrombocytopenia, due to receive a stem cell transplant.

On this clonotype itself: One base away lies a much larger clone, so this may be a sequencing read error. This chain links TRBV10-3 with TRBJ2-1, with TRBD1 as a possible D gene (6 bases). Trimming left V 0 bases short and J 8 bases short, with 14 bases between. This CDR3 is 15 amino acids long. In germline, CDR1 is ENHRY, CDR2 SYGVKD. Here the CDR3 reads CAISESPTGDHEQFF. CDR3 bases: TGTGCCATCAGTGAGTCGCCGACAGGAGACCATGAGCAGTTCTTC.

This clonotype was observed at least ten times. The gene calls are TRBV5-1 and TRBJ2-3; 8 bases are a match to TRBD2. The CDR3 length is 15 residues. Germline V CDR1 and CDR2: SGHRS, YFSETQ. J lost 2 bases, V lost 3 bases, and 5 bases had no gene match. The CDR3 DNA reads TGCGCCAGCAGCTACACGACTAGCGACACAGATACGCAGTATTTT. Translation gives CASSYTTSDTDTQYF.

This clonotype showed up many times. V gene TRBV27 combines with J gene TRBJ2-1; D is possibly TRBD2 (6 bases). The ends were cut back, 2 bases at V and 3 bases at J, with 11 bases in the middle. The CDR3 consists of 15 residues. Germline CDR1 is MNHEY and CDR2 is SMNVEV (reference sequence). The CDR3 protein is CASSLGLPNYNEQFF. In DNA form, the CDR3 reads TGTGCCAGCAGTTTAGGACTACCGAACTACAATGAGCAGTTCTTC.

J is TRBJ2-6 and V is TRBV10-2; no reliable D call. The germline V gene encodes CDR1 WSHSY and CDR2 SAAADI. V was shortened by 8 bases and J by 2 bases, with 7 bases between the two germline ends. The CDR3 length is 13 residues. CDR3: CASGPAGANVLTF. The CDR3 bases are TGCGCCAGCGGGCCTGCTGGGGCCAACGTCCTGACTTTC.

V and J are TRBV14 and TRBJ2-1, with D possibly called TRBD1 or TRBD2 (6 bases each). Between the trimmed V and J ends, which lost 4 bases and 7 bases, there was a span of 17 bases. The CDR3 has 15 residues. From germline, CDR1 is SGHDN and CDR2 FVKESK. The CDR3 sequence is CASSPKFGGLNEQFF. The CDR3 nucleotides are TGTGCCAGCAGCCCCAAGTTCGGGGGCTTAAATGAGCAGTTCTTC.

The sample holds a few counts of this clonotype. The V and J genes are TRBV3-1 and TRBJ2-1; D call uncertain. Germline CDR1 reads LGHDT; CDR2 reads YNNKEL (reference sequence). This CDR3 has 15 residues. Deletions cut 0 bases from V and 2 bases from J, with 8 bases between. CDR3 nucleotides: TGTGCCAGCAGCCAAGATCCCAGTCCCTACAATGAGCAGTTCTTC. Protein product: CASSQDPSPYNEQFF.

This clonotype was counted only a few times. V and J are TRBV20-1 and TRBJ2-1, with D possibly being TRBD2 (6 bases). Germline V lookup: CDR1 DFQATT, CDR2 SNEGSKA (reference sequence). The CDR3 runs 14 residues. V was pared by 1 base and J by 3 bases, with 10 bases between. Written as DNA, the CDR3 is TGCAGTGCTAGAGTAGCGGTAAGCTACAATGAGCAGTTCTTC. Protein product: CSARVAVSYNEQFF.

The table lists this clonotype with many counts. The CDR3 region has the DNA TGCAGTGCCCCTAAATCCCCGGGACTAGCGGGAGGCGAGCAGTACTTC. Translating it yields CSAPKSPGLAGGEQYF. This rearrangement joins TRBV20-1 to TRBJ2-7, with 15 bases matching TRBD2. The CDR3 consists of 16 residues. With V trimmed by 6 bases and J by 6 bases, 12 bases remained unmatched. The V gene's germline CDR1 is DFQATT and CDR2 SNEGSKA (reference sequence).

The rearrangement links TRBV5-1 to TRBJ1-4, with unresolved D. The V and J ends lost 1 base and 8 bases respectively, with 6 bases between them. The CDR3 is 12 amino acids. Germline-derived CDR1 and CDR2 are SGHRS and YFSETQ. CDR3 region: CASSLSSEKLFF. The CDR3 DNA sequence: TGCGCCAGCAGCTTGTCTTCCGAAAAACTGTTTTTT.

A note on this clonotype: At one boundary the junction diverges from the germline segment, which might be a read error. The V gene is TRBV12-3 or TRBV12-4, the J gene TRBJ2-3, with D tentatively TRBD1 or TRBD2 (5 bases each). This CDR3 has 15 residues. This CDR3 is CASSLGTHSTDTQYF. For the CDR3, the DNA is TGTGCCAGCAGCTTAGGGACGCATAGCACAGATACGCAGTATTTT.